Detailed here is one T cell receptor beta chain. The method was immunoSEQ multiplex PCR; TCRdb's version includes in-frame clones alone and lacks a portion of them. The table records 15,000 or so clones, approximately 89% of them present only once. This specimen comes from a study of T cell changes during pregnancy in multiple sclerosis. Trimming took 3 bases from V and 7 from J; bases not matched to a gene: 9. CDR1 is SEHNR and CDR2 is FQNEAQ in the germline V gene (reference sequence). This CDR3 is built from 15 residues. The sequencing used CD8+ T cells from peripheral blood mononuclear cells, collected in the second trimester of pregnancy. The source of this sequence is a female donor in good health, enrolled as a control in a pregnancy study. The V call is TRBV7-9, the J call TRBJ1-1, with 9 bases fitting TRBD1. The CDR3 sequence is CASSFSGTGSLEAFF. The CDR3 DNA is TGTGCCAGCAGCTTCTCCGGGACAGGGAGCCTTGAAGCTTTCTTT.